This T cell receptor (beta chain) comes out of a study of cytomegalovirus exposure and HLA in healthy donors. The CDR3 totals 15 residues. V lost 5 bases and J lost 4; bases outside the gene matches: 10. Germline CDR1 is MNHNY and CDR2 is SVGAGI (reference sequence). Amplification used 60 Vbeta primers and 13 Jbeta primers. Produced via immunoSEQ multiplex PCR; TCRdb's table is partial and in-frame only. The sample carries roughly 140,000 clones, over 65% recorded once. This TCR was sampled from a female donor in good health and CMV-seronegative. The sequencing input was PBMCs. The chain links TRBV6-6 to TRBJ1-2; 7 positions match TRBD1. Here the CDR3 reads CASSPDRLLFYGYTF. CDR3 DNA sequence: TGTGCCAGCAGTCCGGACAGGTTACTCTTCTATGGCTACACCTTC.